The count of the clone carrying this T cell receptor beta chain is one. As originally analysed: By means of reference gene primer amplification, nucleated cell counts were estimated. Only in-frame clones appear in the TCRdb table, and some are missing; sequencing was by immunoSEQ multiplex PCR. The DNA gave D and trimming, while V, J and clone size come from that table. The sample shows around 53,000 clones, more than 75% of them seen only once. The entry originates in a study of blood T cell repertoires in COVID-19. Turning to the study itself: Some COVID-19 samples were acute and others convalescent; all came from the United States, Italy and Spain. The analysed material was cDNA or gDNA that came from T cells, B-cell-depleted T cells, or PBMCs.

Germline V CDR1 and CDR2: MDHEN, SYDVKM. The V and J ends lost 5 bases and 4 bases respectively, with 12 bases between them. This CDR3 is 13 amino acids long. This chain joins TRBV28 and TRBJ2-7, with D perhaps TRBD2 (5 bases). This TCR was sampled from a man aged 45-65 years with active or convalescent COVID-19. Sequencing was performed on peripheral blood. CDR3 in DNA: TGTGCCAGCAGTAAACCGGGAACTTACGAGCAGTACTTC. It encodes CASSKPGTYEQYF.